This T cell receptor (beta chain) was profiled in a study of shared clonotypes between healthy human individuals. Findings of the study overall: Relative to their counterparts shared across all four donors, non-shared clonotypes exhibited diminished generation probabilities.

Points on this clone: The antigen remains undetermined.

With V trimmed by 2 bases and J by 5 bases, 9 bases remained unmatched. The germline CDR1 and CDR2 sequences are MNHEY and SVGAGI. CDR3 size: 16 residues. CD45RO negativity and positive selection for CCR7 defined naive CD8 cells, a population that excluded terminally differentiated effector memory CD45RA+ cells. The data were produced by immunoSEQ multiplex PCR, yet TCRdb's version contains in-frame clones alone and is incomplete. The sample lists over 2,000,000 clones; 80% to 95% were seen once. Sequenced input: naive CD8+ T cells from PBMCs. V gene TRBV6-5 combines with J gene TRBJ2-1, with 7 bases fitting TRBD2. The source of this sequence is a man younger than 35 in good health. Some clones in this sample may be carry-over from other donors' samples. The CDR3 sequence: CASSYIPGLTNNEQFF. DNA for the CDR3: TGTGCCAGCAGTTACATACCGGGACTAACTAACAATGAGCAGTTCTTC.